This T cell receptor beta chain originates from a study of tissue T cells after allogeneic stem cell transplantation. CDR1 KGHTA and CDR2 FQNQQP come from the germline V gene. CDR3 length equals 14 residues. Time point indicated: mouse harvest day 14 after allogeneic transplant. Tail vein injection delivered 10^7 T-cell-depleted bone marrow cells and 10^6 splenic CD5+ T cells. Findings and limits, study-wide: TCR repertoires tracked anatomic similarity, regardless of disease or transplant status. Limitations included a small, clinically heterogeneous cohort and limited sampling depth.

This clone is medium-sized (0.01 to 0.1%). The antigen is not known. Gene names and germline refer to mouse. The observed sequence ends 1 residue before the CDR3 terminus, with the missing tail filled in from the germline J gene. Using immunoSEQ multiplex PCR, the repertoire was profiled, and TCRdb retains in-frame clones only, with some absent. The sample gives around 6,800 clones, approximately 37% of which show up once; approximately 6.3% is in the top ten. The chain joins TRBV23 to TRBJ2-7; the table gives TRBD1 as D, unverified against the DNA. Sequenced material: skin. This receptor was taken from a female BALB/c mouse given C57BL/6 T cells with graft-versus-host disease after an allogeneic hematopoietic cell transplant. The CDR3 spells CSSSHGQGAYEQYF. The CDR3 bases that were read are TGCTCCAGCAGTCATGGACAGGGGGCCTATGAACAGTAC. The variable domain in full, with the rest retrieved from reference TRBV23 and TRBJ2-7, is DAAVTQKPRYLIKMKGQEAEMKCIPEKGHTAVFWYQQKQSKELKFLIYFQNQQPLDQIDMVKERFSAVCPSSSLCSLGIRTCEAEDSALYLCSSSHGQGAYEQYFGPGTRLTVL.